This TCR beta chain was captured in a study of T cell responses to AZD1222 COVID-19 vaccine. Overall study: Second-dose schedules of about 4 or about 12 weeks were combined.

Concerning this clone itself: The target antigen is unknown.

Assay used: immunoSEQ multiplex PCR; TCRdb lists only in-frame clones, some missing. This sample yields about 120,000 clones, of which roughly 90% are seen a single time; 9.8% belongs to the top ten. Germline V gives CDR1 MDHEN, CDR2 SYDVKM. Germline trimming cut 5 bases from V and 5 bases from J; bases unmatched to any gene: 8. The CDR3 sequence is 15 residues long. Regarding the study as a whole: No day 14 peak samples; only post-peak repertoires were characterized. With dominance at 160-218 and 743-854, vaccine-associated CD4 TCRs spanned spike. A mostly white British donor set with more females was recruited, and clonal diversity was possibly underestimated.

The source material was peripheral blood, sampled on day 0 of AZD1222 vaccination. The chain links TRBV28 to TRBJ2-1; TRBD1 matches 8 bases. This TCR was recovered from an adult in good health. The CDR3 coding sequence is TGTGCCAGCAGTCCACACGGGACAGGAAACAATGAGCAGTTCTTC. Protein product: CASSPHGTGNNEQFF.